The 18 T cell receptor beta chains reported below all come from one sample, sequenced in a study of cytomegalovirus exposure and HLA in healthy donors. Amplification used 60 Vbeta primers and 13 Jbeta primers. The table came from immunoSEQ multiplex PCR; TCRdb's copy has only in-frame clones and leaves some out. The data show 250,000 to 350,000 clones, roughly 80% seen once. The material sequenced was PBMCs. All receptors derive from a girl under 10 years old in good health and CMV-seronegative.

Here the CDR3 reads CASSPLYSAYEQYF. The CDR3 coding sequence is TGTGCCAGCAGTCCACTCTACTCCGCCTACGAGCAGTACTTC. The chain carries TRBV27 and TRBJ2-7; D is undetermined. Between the trimmed V and J ends, which lost 5 bases and 2 bases, there was a span of 13 bases. CDR1 is MNHEY, CDR2 SMNVEV, per germline (reference sequence). The CDR3 spans 14 residues.

The chain has TRBV6-1 and TRBJ1-5, with D possibly being TRBD1 (6 bases). Germline-derived CDR1 and CDR2 are MNHNS and SASEGT. Trimming stripped 3 bases from V and 2 bases from J, with 17 bases between. The CDR3 sequence is 17 residues long. This chain's CDR3 is CASSDPNRVGGNQPQHF. CDR3 coding DNA: TGTGCCAGCAGTGACCCCAACAGGGTGGGTGGCAATCAGCCCCAGCATTTT.

As concerns this clone: The junction shows a germline mismatch at one end, possibly a read error. This chain uses TRBV7-9 with TRBJ2-7; TRBD1 aligns across 8 bases. Germline values: CDR1 SEHNR, CDR2 FQNEAQ (reference sequence). The CDR3 runs to 14 residues. This chain's CDR3 is CSSSEDRVSYEQYF. The DNA of the CDR3 is TGTTCCAGCAGCGAGGACAGGGTCTCCTACGAGCAGTACTTC.

This chain uses TRBV10-3 with TRBJ2-3, with 7 bases fitting TRBD2. The CDR3 spans 15 residues. The V and J ends lost 8 bases and 1 base, in that order; junction bases with no gene match: 9. Germline V gene sequence: CDR1 ENHRY, CDR2 SYGVKD. The CDR3 region has the DNA TGTGCCATCGGTCGGGGGGTAGTCGGCACAGATACGCAGTATTTT. This translates into CAIGRGVVGTDTQYF.

The chain employs TRBV5-1 and TRBJ1-4; possibly TRBD1 for D (6 bases). This CDR3 spans 16 amino acids. The germline V gene has CDR1 SGHRS and CDR2 YFSETQ. The V gene lost 0 bases and the J gene lost 5 bases, with 14 bases spanning the gap. CDR3: CASSLGQQGGNEKLFF. The CDR3 region has the DNA TGCGCCAGCAGCTTGGGACAGCAAGGGGGAAATGAAAAACTGTTTTTT.

The J gene is TRBJ2-2, the V gene TRBV12-5; 7 bases are shared with TRBD1. CDR1 and CDR2 from the germline V gene are LGHNT and FRNRAP. This CDR3 spans 14 amino acids. The V gene end was trimmed by 5 bases and the J gene end by 4 bases; junction bases not matched to a gene: 4. The CDR3 coding sequence is TGTGCTAGTGGTATCGGACAGGTCACCGGGGAGCTGTTTTTT. It is translated as CASGIGQVTGELFF.

The chain recombines TRBV5-4 with TRBJ2-1; maybe TRBD1 (5 bases). This CDR3 is 15 amino acids long. The germline V gene has CDR1 SGHNT and CDR2 YYREEE (reference sequence). The V end lost 4 bases, the J end lost 7 bases, and 18 bases lay between the germline ends. CDR3 region: CASSRKSRAGNEQFF. The CDR3 nucleotides are TGTGCCAGCAGCCGCAAGTCCAGGGCAGGGAATGAGCAGTTCTTC.

The chain has TRBV7-2 and TRBJ1-3, with a possible D match to TRBD1 (6 bases). CDR3 length: 15 residues. CDR1 and CDR2 (germline): SGHTA, FQGNSA. The V and J ends lost 1 base and 4 bases respectively, with 11 bases between them. As DNA, the CDR3 is TGTGCCAGCAGCTTAGGAGGGGGAGGGGGAAACACCATATATTTT. Translation gives CASSLGGGGGNTIYF.

The chain uses TRBV7-9 and TRBJ2-5, with 8 bases aligning to TRBD2. Germline V gene data show CDR1 as SEHNR and CDR2 as FQNEAQ (reference sequence). J gave up 2 bases and V 5 bases, and 7 bases lay outside the gene matches. The CDR3 has 15 amino acids. The CDR3 here is CASSRLAGEQETQYF. The CDR3 nucleotides read TGTGCCAGCAGCCGTCTAGCGGGTGAACAAGAGACCCAGTACTTC.

The J gene is TRBJ2-3, the V gene TRBV4-2, with 8 bases fitting TRBD2. Germline assignment: CDR1 LGHNA and CDR2 YNFKEQ. The CDR3 spans 17 residues. Germline trimming cut 0 bases from V and 4 bases from J; bases unmatched to any gene: 9. The CDR3 region is CASSQDGTRGGADTQYF. The CDR3 DNA reads as TGTGCCAGCAGCCAAGATGGGACTAGAGGGGGGGCAGATACGCAGTATTTT.

This chain connects TRBV7-8 to TRBJ2-2; 10 positions match TRBD1. This CDR3 contains 19 residues. Germline assignment: CDR1 SGHVS and CDR2 FQNEAQ. The ends lost 4 bases at V and 1 base at J; junction bases unmatched: 12. CDR3 in amino acids: CASSSPGTGDRMNTGELFF. Written as DNA, the CDR3 is TGTGCCAGCAGCTCCCCCGGGACAGGGGATCGGATGAACACCGGGGAGCTGTTTTTT.

This sequence joins TRBV7-3 and TRBJ2-1; D gene uncertain. V was clipped by 3 bases and J by 3 bases, with 9 bases between them. The CDR3 has 14 residues. Germline values: CDR1 SGHTA, CDR2 FQGTGA. The CDR3: CASSFSGGYNEQFF. The CDR3 nucleotides are TGTGCCAGCAGCTTTAGTGGTGGCTACAATGAGCAGTTCTTC.

The chain uses TRBV6-1 and TRBJ1-3; D remains unclear. Between the trimmed V and J ends, which lost 7 bases and 1 base, there was a span of 11 bases. Germline CDR1 and CDR2: MNHNS and SASEGT. CDR3 length: 14 residues. The CDR3 loop reads CASMGSPSGNTIYF. The CDR3 nucleotides read TGTGCCAGCATGGGCAGCCCTTCTGGAAACACCATATATTTT.

The chain uses TRBV6-1 and TRBJ1-4; 8 positions agree with TRBD1. CDR1 is MNHNS and CDR2 is SASEGT in the germline V gene. V lost 6 bases to trimming and J lost 3 bases; unmatched junction nucleotides: 6. This CDR3 spans 15 amino acids. Written as DNA, the CDR3 is TGTGCCAGCAGGGCAGGGGGCAGATCTAATGAAAAACTGTTTTTT. Amino acid sequence: CASRAGGRSNEKLFF.

CDR3 coding DNA: TGTGCCAGCGGTCCGGGGGGCCCCTCCGGCTACACCTTC. This sequence encodes CASGPGGPSGYTF. The chain is built from TRBV27 and TRBJ1-2; TRBD1 is a possible D gene (6 bases). This CDR3 region has 13 residues. Germline CDR1 is MNHEY and CDR2 is SMNVEV (reference sequence). With 8 bases removed from V and 8 bases from J, the gap between germline ends came to 18 bases.

J is TRBJ2-5 and V is TRBV2, with 11 bases identical to TRBD1. V lost 7 bases to trimming and J lost 5 bases; unmatched junction nucleotides: 9. The CDR3 has 15 residues. The germline V gene has CDR1 SNHLY and CDR2 FYNNEI. The CDR3 here is CASTGQGADGETQYF. In nucleotides, the CDR3 is TGTGCCAGCACTGGACAGGGGGCGGATGGGGAGACCCAGTACTTC.

The rearrangement uses TRBV5-4 and TRBJ2-5; 13 nucleotides line up with TRBD2. CDR1 and CDR2 from the germline V gene are SGHNT and YYREEE (reference sequence). The CDR3 loop spans 18 amino acids. V lost 0 bases and J lost 5; bases outside the gene matches: 10. CDR3 coding DNA: TGTGCCAGCAGCTTGGATCCGGGACTAGCGGGGCCAAGGGAGACCCAGTACTTC. This encodes CASSLDPGLAGPRETQYF.

The gene calls are TRBV7-9 and TRBJ2-1, with a tentative D call TRBD2 (6 bases). Germline values: CDR1 SEHNR, CDR2 FQNEAQ (reference sequence). The CDR3 has 14 residues. CDR3 loop: CSASVTSRNNEQFF. Written as DNA, the CDR3 is TGTTCCGCCTCAGTCACTAGCCGAAACAATGAGCAGTTCTTC.